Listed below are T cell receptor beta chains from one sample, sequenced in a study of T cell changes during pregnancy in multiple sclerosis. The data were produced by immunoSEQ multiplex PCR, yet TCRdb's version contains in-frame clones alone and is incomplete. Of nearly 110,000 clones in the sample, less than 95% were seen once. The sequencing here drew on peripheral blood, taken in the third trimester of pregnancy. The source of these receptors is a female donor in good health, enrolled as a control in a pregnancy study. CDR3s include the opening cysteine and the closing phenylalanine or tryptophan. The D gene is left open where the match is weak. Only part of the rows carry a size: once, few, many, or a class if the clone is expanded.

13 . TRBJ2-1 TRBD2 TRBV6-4 CASSREGGDEQFF TGTGCCAGCAGTAGGGAGGGAGGGGATGAGCAGTTCTTC
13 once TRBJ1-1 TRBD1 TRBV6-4 CASSAGGNTEAFF TGTGCCAGCAGTGCAGGGGGCAACACTGAAGCTTTCTTT
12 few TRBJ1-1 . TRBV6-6 CASSSMNTEAFF TGTGCCAGCAGTTCCATGAACACTGAAGCTTTCTTT
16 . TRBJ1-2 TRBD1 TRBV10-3 CASSGGGTGTDYGYTF TGTGCCTCATCGGGTGGGGGTACGGGGACAGACTATGGCTACACCTTC
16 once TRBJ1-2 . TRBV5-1 CASSLGGGDQRGGYTF TGCGCCAGCAGCTTGGGCGGCGGGGACCAGCGAGGTGGCTACACCTTC
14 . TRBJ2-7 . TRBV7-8 CASSQTGSGHEQYF TGTGCCAGCAGCCAAACAGGGTCTGGTCACGAGCAGTACTTC
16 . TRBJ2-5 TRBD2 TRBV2 CAIPPPGGGSLETQYF TGTGCCATCCCTCCCCCAGGCGGGGGTTCGTTAGAGACCCAGTACTTC
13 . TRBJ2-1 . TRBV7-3 CASSSPLSGEQFF TGTGCCAGCAGCTCTCCCCTATCGGGTGAGCAGTTCTTC
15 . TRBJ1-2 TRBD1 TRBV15 CATSRAAGGNYGYTF TGTGCCACCAGCAGAGCCGCAGGGGGAAACTATGGCTACACCTTC
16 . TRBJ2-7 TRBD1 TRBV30 CAWTLIWDSSKGEQYF TGTGCCTGGACTCTTATATGGGACAGCTCTAAGGGCGAGCAGTACTTC
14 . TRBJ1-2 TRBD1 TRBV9 CASSAGTGINGYTF TGTGCCAGCAGCGCTGGGACAGGGATAAACGGCTACACCTTC
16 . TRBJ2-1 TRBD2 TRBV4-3 CASSQGRGLAGNEQFF TGCGCCAGCAGCCAAGGCCGAGGACTAGCGGGGAATGAGCAGTTCTTC
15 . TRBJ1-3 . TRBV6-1 CASSARESSGNTIYF TGTGCCAGCAGTGCTAGAGAGAGCTCTGGAAACACCATATATTTT
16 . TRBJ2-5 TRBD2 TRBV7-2 CASSLAGAGGQETQYF TGTGCCAGCAGCTTAGCGGGTGCGGGGGGCCAGGAGACCCAGTACTTC
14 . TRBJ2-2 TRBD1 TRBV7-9 CASRPGQHTGELFF TGTGCCAGCAGACCGGGACAGCACACCGGGGAGCTGTTTTTT
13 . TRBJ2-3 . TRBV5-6 CASSLLETDTQYF TGTGCCAGCAGCTTGCTCGAGACAGATACGCAGTATTTT
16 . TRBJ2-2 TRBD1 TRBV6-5 CASSYWGQGGIRELFF TGTGCCAGCAGTTACTGGGGACAGGGTGGCATCCGGGAGCTGTTTTTT
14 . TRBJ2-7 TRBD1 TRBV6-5 CASSRRAGGREQYF TGTGCCAGCAGCCGTCGGGCAGGGGGCCGCGAGCAGTACTTC
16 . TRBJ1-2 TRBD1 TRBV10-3 CAIRPGQGAVDYGYTF TGTGCCATCAGACCGGGACAGGGAGCGGTGGACTATGGCTACACCTTC
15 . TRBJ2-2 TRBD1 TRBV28 CASRKTGGNTGELFF TGTGCCAGCAGAAAGACAGGGGGCAACACCGGGGAGCTGTTTTTT
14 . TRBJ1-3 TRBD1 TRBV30 CAWSLGQGGNTIYF TGTGCCTGGAGCCTTGGACAGGGTGGAAACACCATATATTTT
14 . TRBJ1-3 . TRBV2 CASSGSEYGNTIYF TGTGCCAGCTCTGGTTCGGAGTACGGAAACACCATATATTTT
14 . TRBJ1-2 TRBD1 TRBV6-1 CASSGTGTHYGYTF TGTGCCAGCAGCGGGACAGGCACCCACTATGGCTACACCTTC
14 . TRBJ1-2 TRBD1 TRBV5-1 CASSLAGQGDGYTF TGCGCCAGCAGCTTGGCCGGACAGGGAGACGGCTACACCTTC
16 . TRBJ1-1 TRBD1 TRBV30 CAWSVPGTGANREAFF TGTGCCTGGAGTGTCCCCGGGACAGGGGCCAATCGTGAAGCTTTCTTT
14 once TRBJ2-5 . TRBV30 CAWGAGSGQETQYF TGTGCCTGGGGGGCGGGTAGCGGCCAAGAGACCCAGTACTTC
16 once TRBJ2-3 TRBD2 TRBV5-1 CASSLDGTISTDTQYF TGCGCCAGCAGCTTGGACGGGACTATCAGCACAGATACGCAGTATTTT
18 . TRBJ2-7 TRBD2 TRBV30 CAWSVLRRRLAGSYEQYF TGTGCCTGGAGTGTATTGAGGCGGAGACTAGCGGGGTCCTACGAGCAGTACTTC
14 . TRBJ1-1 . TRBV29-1 CSVDYEGGHTEAFF TGCAGCGTTGACTACGAGGGAGGGCACACTGAAGCTTTCTTT
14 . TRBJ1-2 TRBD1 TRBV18 CASSQGTENYGYTF TGTGCCAGCTCACAGGGGACAGAGAACTATGGCTACACCTTC
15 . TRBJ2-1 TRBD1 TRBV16 CASSPWTGVFNEQFF TGTGCCAGCAGCCCTTGGACAGGGGTCTTCAATGAGCAGTTCTTC
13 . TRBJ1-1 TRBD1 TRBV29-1 CSAVTGGRGEAFF TGCAGCGCGGTCACAGGGGGACGGGGTGAAGCTTTCTTT
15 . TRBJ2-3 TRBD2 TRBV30 CASGLAGTNTDTQYF TGTGCCAGTGGACTAGCGGGGACAAACACAGATACGCAGTATTTT
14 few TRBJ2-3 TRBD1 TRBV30 CASRDSPSTDTQYF TGTGCCTCGAGGGACAGTCCTAGCACAGATACGCAGTATTTT
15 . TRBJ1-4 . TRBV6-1 CASSPTGPTNEKLFF TGTGCCAGCAGTCCTACAGGGCCAACTAATGAAAAACTGTTTTTT
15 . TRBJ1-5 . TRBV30 CAWAAGSPPNQPQHF TGTGCCTGGGCCGCAGGGTCACCTCCCAATCAGCCCCAGCATTTT
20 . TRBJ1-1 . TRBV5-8 CASSLSKSGKVSGKGAEAFF TGTGCCAGCAGCTTGAGTAAGAGTGGAAAGGTGTCAGGGAAAGGGGCTGAAGCTTTCTTT